This TCR beta chain was sequenced during a study of post-analysis software for immune sequencing data. Across the study: Progressive-relapsing, secondary progressive and relapsing-remitting multiple sclerosis were among the disease courses included.

Comments on this clonotype: Its antigen is undetermined.

Unmatched junction bases numbered 4, after V lost 4 bases and J lost 0 bases. Germline CDR1 and CDR2: SGHTA and FQGTGA. CDR3 length: 17 amino acids. Study conclusions and caveats: The F measure placed samples prepared in the same batch into strongly shared clusters. Patients had higher frequencies than controls of about five TRBV segments, including TRBV5-6, TRBV5-1 and TRBV20-1. Compared against controls, patients with multiple sclerosis displayed significantly lower normalized Chao1 diversity.

The TCR beta cDNA libraries contained unique molecular identifiers. T cells numbering about 0.95 to 11 million gave rise to roughly 0.5 million cDNA molecules. TCRdb recomputed calls from the PCR reads with MiXCR, one row per CDR3 protein. Of about half a million distinct CDR3 sequences listed, 34% are singletons. The TCR sequence derives from a girl under 18 with multiple sclerosis. Input material: blood. The rearrangement links TRBV7-3 to TRBJ2-1, with TRBD2 matching over 12 bases. The CDR3 sequence: CASSSGLAGSSYNEQFF. Written as DNA, the CDR3 is TGTGCCAGCAGCTCCGGACTAGCGGGGAGCTCCTACAATGAGCAGTTCTTC.